The rows below give T cell receptor beta chains drawn from one sample of a study of T cells after yellow fever vaccination. One entry per CDR3 protein results from TCRdb running MiXCR on the 5' RACE reads. The sample yields roughly 500,000 distinct CDR3 sequences, roughly a fifth seen once. Material: PBMCs, obtained 15 days after the yellow fever booster vaccination. These receptors originate from a man younger than 40 who received the YFV17D yellow fever vaccine. CDR3s leave out the opening cysteine and the closing phenylalanine or tryptophan.

TRBV5-1	TRBJ2-2	ASQGAAGELF
TRBV6-1	TRBJ1-5	ASRALTSPQH
TRBV20-1	TRBJ2-5	SARYRGQQETQY
TRBV3-1	TRBJ2-5	ASKSRTSGREGAQETQY
TRBV5-1	TRBJ2-3	ASSNWDSRTDTQY
TRBV7-2	TRBJ2-3	ASRPTGGVADTQY
TRBV20-1	TRBJ2-7	SAGDGYEQY
TRBV13	TRBJ2-7	ASSLVQTYEQY
TRBV5-6	TRBJ2-3	ASTFSDTQY
TRBV6-5	TRBJ2-7	ASSYPGGYEQY
TRBV6-2/TRBV6-3	TRBJ2-3	ASTVFGIGDTQY
TRBV29-1	TRBJ2-7	SVEDEYEQY
TRBV7-2	TRBJ2-3	ASSLEGGRTDTQY
TRBV6-6	TRBJ1-5	ASTASGQPQH
TRBV5-1	TRBJ1-1	ASSSGQGASTEAF
TRBV15	TRBJ2-5	ATSRGQGQETQY
TRBV20-1	TRBJ2-7	SARGGTIPAGEQY
TRBV5-6	TRBJ2-3	ASSRDIGMDTQY
TRBV5-1	TRBJ2-3	ASSYDRAADTQY
TRBV6-2/TRBV6-3	TRBJ2-3	ASTRDRGTDTQY
TRBV6-2/TRBV6-3	TRBJ2-7	ASSYYRDSAYEQY
TRBV6-2/TRBV6-3	TRBJ2-1	ASSYSIRGGGYNEQF
TRBV14	TRBJ2-5	ASSHNPWETQY
TRBV7-2	TRBJ2-1	ASSFSGSRWDEQF
TRBV7-9	TRBJ2-3	ASTIGRTSTDTQY
TRBV6-5	TRBJ2-5	ASSFDRVETQY
TRBV9	TRBJ1-3	ASSGSLGGNTIY
TRBV7-2	TRBJ2-1	ASSRAASGSYEQF
TRBV12-3/TRBV12-4	TRBJ2-1	ASGKIGVDEQF
TRBV11-2	TRBJ2-3	ASSLEASGVSTDTQY
TRBV20-1	TRBJ2-1	SAREGSGRAREQF
TRBV5-1	TRBJ2-3	ASSLARITDTQY
TRBV6-1	TRBJ1-1	ASSINRVDTEAF
TRBV20-1	TRBJ2-4	SARDLDTLAKNIQY
TRBV5-1	TRBJ2-5	ASSPVGLQQETQY
TRBV7-2	TRBJ2-7	ASSPVMSSYEQY
TRBV20-1	TRBJ2-3	SARPGGRRYTQY
TRBV24-1	TRBJ2-1	ATSQRGSLGSYNEQF
TRBV10-2	TRBJ2-1	ASSDAHYNEQF
TRBV7-6	TRBJ2-2	ASSSGISAGRYTGELF
TRBV18	TRBJ2-3	ASSLIDADTQY
TRBV5-1	TRBJ2-1	ASIRTSGPGGGEQF
TRBV24-1	TRBJ2-1	ATSDYSSYNEQF
TRBV11-2	TRBJ2-7	ASSPRFRPYEQY
TRBV6-5	TRBJ1-3	ASSYRGGGNTIY
TRBV7-9	TRBJ2-3	ASSPPGTPDKDTQY
TRBV23-1	TRBJ2-7	ASPPGQGSYEQY
TRBV29-1	TRBJ2-4	SVVKGTEVNIQY
TRBV7-2	TRBJ2-7	ASSSAGGPYEQY
TRBV7-3	TRBJ2-1	ASSPQAGRNNEQF
TRBV20-1	TRBJ2-7	SATGGEREQY
TRBV7-2	TRBJ2-7	ASSSTSGPGEQY
TRBV15	TRBJ2-5	ATSIEETQY
TRBV9	TRBJ2-7	ASSAGGGPSSYEQY